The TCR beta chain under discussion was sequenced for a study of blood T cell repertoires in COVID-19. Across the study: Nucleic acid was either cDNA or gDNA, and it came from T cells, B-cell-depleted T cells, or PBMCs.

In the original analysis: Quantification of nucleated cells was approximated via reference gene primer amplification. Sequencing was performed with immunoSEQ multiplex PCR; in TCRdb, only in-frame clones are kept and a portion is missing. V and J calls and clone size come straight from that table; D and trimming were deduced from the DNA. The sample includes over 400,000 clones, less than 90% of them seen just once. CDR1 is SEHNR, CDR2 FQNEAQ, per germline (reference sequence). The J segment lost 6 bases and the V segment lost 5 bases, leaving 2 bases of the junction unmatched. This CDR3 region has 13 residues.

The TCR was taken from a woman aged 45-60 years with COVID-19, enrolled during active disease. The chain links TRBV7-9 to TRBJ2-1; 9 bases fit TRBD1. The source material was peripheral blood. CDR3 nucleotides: TGTGCCAGCAGCATGGACAGGGGCAATGAGCAGTTCTTC. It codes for CASSMDRGNEQFF.